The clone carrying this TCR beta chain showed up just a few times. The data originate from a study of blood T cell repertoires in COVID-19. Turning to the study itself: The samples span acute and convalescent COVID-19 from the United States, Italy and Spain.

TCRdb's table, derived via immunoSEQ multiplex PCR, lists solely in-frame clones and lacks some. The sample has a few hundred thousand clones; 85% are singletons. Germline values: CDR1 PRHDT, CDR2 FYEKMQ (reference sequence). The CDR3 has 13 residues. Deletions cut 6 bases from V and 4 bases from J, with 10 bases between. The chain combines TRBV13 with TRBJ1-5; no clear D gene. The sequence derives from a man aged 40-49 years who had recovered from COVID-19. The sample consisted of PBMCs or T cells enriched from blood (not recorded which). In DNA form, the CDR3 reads TGTGCCAGCAGTGCGGGAAGAAATCAGCCCCAGCATTTT. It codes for CASSAGRNQPQHF.